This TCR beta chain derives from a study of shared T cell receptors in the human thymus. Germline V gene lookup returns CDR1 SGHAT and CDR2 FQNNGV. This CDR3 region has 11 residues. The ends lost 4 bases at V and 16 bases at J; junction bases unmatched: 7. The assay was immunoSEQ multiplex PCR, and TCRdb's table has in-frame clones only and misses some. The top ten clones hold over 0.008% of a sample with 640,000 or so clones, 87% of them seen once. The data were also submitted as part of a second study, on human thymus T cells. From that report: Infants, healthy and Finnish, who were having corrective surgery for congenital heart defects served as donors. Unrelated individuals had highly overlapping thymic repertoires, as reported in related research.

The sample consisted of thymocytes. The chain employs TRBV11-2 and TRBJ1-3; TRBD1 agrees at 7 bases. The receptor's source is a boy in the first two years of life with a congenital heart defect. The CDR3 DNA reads TGTGCCAGCAGCTCGGGACAGTGGATGTATTTT. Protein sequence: CASSSGQWMYF.